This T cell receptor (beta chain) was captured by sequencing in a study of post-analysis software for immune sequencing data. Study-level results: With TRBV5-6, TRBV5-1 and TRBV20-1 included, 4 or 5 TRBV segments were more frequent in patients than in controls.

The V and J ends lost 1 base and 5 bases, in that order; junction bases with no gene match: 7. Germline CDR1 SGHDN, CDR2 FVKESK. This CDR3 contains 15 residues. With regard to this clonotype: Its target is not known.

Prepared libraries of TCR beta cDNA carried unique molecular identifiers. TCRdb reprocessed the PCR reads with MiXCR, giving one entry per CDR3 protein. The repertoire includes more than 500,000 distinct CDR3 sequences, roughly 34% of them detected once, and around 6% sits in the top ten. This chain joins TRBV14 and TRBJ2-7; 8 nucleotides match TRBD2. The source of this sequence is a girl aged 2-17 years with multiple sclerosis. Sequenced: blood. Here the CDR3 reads CASSQGYGGVDEQYF. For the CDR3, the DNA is TGTGCCAGCAGCCAAGGATACGGGGGGGTGGACGAGCAGTACTTC.